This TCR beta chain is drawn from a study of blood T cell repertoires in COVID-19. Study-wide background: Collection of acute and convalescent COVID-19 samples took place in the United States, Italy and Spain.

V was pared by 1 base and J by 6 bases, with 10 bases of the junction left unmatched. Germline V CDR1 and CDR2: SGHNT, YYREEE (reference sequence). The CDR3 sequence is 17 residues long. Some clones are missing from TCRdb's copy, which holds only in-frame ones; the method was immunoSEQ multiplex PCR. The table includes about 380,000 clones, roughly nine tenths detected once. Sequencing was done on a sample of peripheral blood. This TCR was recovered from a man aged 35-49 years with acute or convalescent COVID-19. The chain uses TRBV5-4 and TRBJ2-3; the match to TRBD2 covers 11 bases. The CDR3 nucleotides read TGTGCCAGCAGCTTGAAGCTCTTAGCGGGAGGGCCGGATACGCAGTATTTT. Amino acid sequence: CASSLKLLAGGPDTQYF.